This T cell receptor beta chain came from a study of cytomegalovirus exposure and HLA in healthy donors. PCR amplification relied on 60 Vbeta primers (plus 13 Jbeta primers). Profiling relied on immunoSEQ multiplex PCR, and the TCRdb table lists in-frame clones only, not all of them. Recorded here are over 50,000 clones; the top ten clones represent about 9.2%. Trimming removed 4 bases at V and 7 bases at J, with 11 bases between. There are 13 residues in the CDR3. CDR1 and CDR2 from the germline V gene are SEHNR and FQNEAQ (reference sequence). The TCR originated in a man aged 50 or older in good health and CMV-seropositive. The sample comprised PBMCs. The V and J genes are TRBV7-9 and TRBJ1-5; tentatively, D is TRBD1 (6 bases). This chain's CDR3 is CASSWGGGQPQHF. In DNA form, the CDR3 reads TGTGCCAGCAGCTGGGGGGGCGGGCAGCCCCAGCATTTT.